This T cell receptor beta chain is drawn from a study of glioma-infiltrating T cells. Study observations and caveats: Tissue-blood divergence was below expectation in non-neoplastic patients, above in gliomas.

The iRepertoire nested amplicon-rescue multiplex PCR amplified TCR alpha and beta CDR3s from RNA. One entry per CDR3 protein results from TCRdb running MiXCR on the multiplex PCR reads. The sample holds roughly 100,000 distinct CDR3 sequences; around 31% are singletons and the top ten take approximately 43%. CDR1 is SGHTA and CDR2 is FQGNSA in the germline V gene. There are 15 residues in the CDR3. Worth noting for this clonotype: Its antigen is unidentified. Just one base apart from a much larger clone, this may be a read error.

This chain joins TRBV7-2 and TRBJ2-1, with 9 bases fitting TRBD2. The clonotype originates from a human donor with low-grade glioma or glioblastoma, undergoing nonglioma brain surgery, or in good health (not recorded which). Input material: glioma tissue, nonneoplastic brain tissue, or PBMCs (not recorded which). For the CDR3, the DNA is TGTGCCAGCAGCTTAATAGCGGGGGTATACAATGAGCAGCTCTTC. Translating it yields CASSLIAGVYNEQLF.